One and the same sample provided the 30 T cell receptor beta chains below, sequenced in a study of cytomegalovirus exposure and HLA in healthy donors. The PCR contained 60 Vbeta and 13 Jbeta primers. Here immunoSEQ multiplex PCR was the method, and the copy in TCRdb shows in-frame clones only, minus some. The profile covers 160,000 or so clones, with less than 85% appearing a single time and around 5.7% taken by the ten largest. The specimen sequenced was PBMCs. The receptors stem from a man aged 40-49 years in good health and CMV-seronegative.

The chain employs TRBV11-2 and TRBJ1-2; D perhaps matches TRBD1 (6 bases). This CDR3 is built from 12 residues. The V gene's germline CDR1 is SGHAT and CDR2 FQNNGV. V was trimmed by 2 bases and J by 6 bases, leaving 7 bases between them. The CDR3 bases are TGTGCCAGCAGCTTACAGGGGAATGGCTACACCTTC. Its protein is CASSLQGNGYTF.

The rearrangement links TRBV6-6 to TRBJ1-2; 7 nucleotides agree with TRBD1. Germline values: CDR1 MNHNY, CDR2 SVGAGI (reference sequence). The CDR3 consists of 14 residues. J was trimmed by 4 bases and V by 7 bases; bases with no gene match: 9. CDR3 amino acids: CASISPGTVYGYTF. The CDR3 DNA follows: TGTGCCAGCATCTCTCCCGGGACAGTCTATGGCTACACCTTC.

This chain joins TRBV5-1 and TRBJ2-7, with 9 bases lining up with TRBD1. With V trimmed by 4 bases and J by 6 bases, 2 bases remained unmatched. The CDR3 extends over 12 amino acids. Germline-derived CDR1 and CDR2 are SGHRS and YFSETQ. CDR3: CASSVDRGEQYF. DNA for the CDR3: TGCGCCAGCAGCGTGGACAGGGGCGAGCAGTACTTC.

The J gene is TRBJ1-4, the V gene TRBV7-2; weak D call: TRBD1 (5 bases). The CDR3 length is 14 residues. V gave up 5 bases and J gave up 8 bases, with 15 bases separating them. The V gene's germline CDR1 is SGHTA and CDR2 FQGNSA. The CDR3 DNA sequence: TGTGCCAGCAGCCCCGATCGGGGGGGGGAAAAACTGTTTTTT. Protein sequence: CASSPDRGGEKLFF.

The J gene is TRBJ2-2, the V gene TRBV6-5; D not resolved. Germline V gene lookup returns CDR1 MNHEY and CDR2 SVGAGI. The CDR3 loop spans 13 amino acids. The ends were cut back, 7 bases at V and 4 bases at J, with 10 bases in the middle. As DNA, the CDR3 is TGTGCCAGCACCAGACAATTCACCGGGGAGCTGTTTTTT. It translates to CASTRQFTGELFF.

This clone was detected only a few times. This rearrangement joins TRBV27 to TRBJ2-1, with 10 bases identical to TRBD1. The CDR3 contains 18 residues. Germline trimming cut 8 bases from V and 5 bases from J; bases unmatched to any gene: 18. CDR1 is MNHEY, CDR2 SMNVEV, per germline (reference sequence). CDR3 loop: CASEKQRQGARGNNEQFF. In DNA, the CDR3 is TGTGCCAGCGAAAAACAACGACAGGGGGCAAGGGGTAACAATGAGCAGTTCTTC.

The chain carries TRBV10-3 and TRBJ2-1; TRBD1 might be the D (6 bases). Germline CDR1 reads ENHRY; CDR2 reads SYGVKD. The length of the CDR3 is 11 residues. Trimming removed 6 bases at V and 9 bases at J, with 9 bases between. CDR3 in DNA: TGTGCCATCAGACAGGGTGGTGAGCAGTTCTTC. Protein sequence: CAIRQGGEQFF.

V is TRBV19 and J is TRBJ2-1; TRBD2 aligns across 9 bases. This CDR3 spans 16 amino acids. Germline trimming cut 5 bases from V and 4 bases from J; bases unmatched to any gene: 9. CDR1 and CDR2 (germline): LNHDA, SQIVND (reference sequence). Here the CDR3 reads CASSPASGELYNEQFF. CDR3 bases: TGTGCCAGTAGTCCGGCTAGCGGGGAGTTATACAATGAGCAGTTCTTC.

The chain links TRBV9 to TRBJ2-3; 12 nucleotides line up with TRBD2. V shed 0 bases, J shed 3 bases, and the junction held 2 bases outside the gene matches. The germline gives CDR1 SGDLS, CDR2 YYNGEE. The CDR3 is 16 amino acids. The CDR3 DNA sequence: TGTGCCAGCAGCGTAGTAGGGACTAGCGGGACAGATACGCAGTATTTT. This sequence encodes CASSVVGTSGTDTQYF.

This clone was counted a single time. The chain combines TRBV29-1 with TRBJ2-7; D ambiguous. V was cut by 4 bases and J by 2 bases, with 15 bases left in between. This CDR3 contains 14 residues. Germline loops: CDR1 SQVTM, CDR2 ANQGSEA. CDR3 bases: TGCAGCGTTGCCCCGGCGAGAGGAGCCTACGAGCAGTACTTC. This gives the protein CSVAPARGAYEQYF.

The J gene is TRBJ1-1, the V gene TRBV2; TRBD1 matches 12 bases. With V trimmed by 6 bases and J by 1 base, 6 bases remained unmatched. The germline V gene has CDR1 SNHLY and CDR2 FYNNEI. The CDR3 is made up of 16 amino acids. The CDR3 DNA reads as TGTGCCAGCAGGGCCGGGGACAGGGGGCAGAACACTGAAGCTTTCTTT. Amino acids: CASRAGDRGQNTEAFF.

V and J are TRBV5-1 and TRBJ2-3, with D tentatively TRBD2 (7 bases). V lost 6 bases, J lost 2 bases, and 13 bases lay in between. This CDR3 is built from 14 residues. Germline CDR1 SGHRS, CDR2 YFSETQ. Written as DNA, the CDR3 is TGCGCCAGCAAGGAGGGGGGGGACACAGATACGCAGTATTTT. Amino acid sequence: CASKEGGDTDTQYF.

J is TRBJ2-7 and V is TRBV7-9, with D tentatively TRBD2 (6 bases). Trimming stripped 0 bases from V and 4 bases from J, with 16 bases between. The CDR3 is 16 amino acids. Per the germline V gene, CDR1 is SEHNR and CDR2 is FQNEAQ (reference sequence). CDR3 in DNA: TGTGCCAGCAGCTTAGCGGAGGGGCTTTGGGTGTACGAGCAGTACTTC. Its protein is CASSLAEGLWVYEQYF.

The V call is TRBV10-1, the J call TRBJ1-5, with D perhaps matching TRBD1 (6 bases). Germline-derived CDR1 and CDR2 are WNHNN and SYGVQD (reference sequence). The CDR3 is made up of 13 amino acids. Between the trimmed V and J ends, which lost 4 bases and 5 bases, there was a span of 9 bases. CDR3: CASSGAGDQPQHF. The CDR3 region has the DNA TGCGCCAGCAGTGGGGCAGGGGATCAGCCCCAGCATTTT.

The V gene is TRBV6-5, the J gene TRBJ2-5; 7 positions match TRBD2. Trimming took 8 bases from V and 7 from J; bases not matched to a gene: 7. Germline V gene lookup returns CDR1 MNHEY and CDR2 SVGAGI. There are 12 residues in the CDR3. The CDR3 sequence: CASAGGSRTQYF. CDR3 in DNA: TGTGCCAGCGCCGGCGGGAGTAGGACCCAGTACTTC.

The CDR3 loop reads CASSLAFYEQYF. The DNA for the CDR3 is TGTGCCAGCAGCTTGGCCTTTTACGAGCAGTACTTC. This chain connects TRBV5-6 to TRBJ2-7, with D unresolved. The V end was cut by 0 bases, the J end by 4 bases, with 5 bases between. The CDR3 length is 12 residues. Germline loops: CDR1 SGHDT, CDR2 YYEEEE.

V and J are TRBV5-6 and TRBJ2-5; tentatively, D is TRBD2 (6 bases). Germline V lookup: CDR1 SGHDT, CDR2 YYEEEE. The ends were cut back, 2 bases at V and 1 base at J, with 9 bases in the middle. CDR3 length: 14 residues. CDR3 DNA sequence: TGTGCCAGCAGCTTCGCCGGGGGCCAAGAGACCCAGTACTTC. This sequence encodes CASSFAGGQETQYF.

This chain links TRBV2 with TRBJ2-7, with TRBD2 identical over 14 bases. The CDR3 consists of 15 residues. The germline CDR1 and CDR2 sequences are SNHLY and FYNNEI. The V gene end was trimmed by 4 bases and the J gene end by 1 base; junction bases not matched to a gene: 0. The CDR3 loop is CASSGTSGRSYEQYF. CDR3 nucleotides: TGTGCCAGCAGTGGGACTAGCGGGAGGTCCTACGAGCAGTACTTC.

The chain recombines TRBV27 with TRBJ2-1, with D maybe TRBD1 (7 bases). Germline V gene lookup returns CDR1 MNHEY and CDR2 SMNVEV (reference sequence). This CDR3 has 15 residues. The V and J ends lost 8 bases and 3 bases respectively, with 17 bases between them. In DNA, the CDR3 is TGTGCCAGCCGCAACTCAGGGGGGTACTACAATGAGCAGTTCTTC. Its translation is CASRNSGGYYNEQFF.

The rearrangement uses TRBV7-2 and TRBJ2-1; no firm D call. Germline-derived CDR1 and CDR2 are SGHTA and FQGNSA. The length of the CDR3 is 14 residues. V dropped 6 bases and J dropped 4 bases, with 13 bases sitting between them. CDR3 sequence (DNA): TGTGCCAGCAGGCCTCCTCAAGCGTACAATGAGCAGTTCTTC. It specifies CASRPPQAYNEQFF.

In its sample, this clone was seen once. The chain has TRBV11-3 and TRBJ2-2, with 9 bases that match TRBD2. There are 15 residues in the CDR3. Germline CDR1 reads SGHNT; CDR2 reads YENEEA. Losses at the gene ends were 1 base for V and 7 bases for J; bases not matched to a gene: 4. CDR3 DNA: TGTGCCAGCAGCTTAGGCGGGGGGGATGGCGGGGAGCTGTTTTTT. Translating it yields CASSLGGGDGGELFF.

The DNA for the CDR3 is TGTGCCAGCAGTTACTCGGCAGCGGGGGGGGCCTACGAGCAGTACTTC. It is translated as CASSYSAAGGAYEQYF. This sequence joins TRBV6-5 and TRBJ2-7, with 10 bases matching TRBD2. CDR1 MNHEY and CDR2 SVGAGI come from the germline V gene. The CDR3 is 16 amino acids. Trimming took 0 bases from V and 2 from J; bases not matched to a gene: 4.

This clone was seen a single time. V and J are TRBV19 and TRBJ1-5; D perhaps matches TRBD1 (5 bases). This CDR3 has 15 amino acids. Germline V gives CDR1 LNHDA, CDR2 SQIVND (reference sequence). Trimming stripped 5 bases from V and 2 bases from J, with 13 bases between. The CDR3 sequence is CASSGSGRGNQPQHF. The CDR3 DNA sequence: TGTGCCAGTAGTGGATCTGGCAGGGGCAATCAGCCCCAGCATTTT.

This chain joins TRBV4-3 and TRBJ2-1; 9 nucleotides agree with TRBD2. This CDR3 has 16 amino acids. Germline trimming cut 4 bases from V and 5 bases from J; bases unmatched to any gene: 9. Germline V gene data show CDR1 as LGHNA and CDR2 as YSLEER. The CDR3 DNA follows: TGCGCCAGCAGCCCCGGACTAGCGAGGATAGACAATGAGCAGTTCTTC. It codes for CASSPGLARIDNEQFF.

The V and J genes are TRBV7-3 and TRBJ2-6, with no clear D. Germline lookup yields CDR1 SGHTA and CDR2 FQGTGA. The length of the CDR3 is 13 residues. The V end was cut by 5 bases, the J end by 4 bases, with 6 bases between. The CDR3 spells CASSPAGANVLTF. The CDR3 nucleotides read TGTGCCAGCAGCCCCGCGGGGGCCAACGTCCTGACTTTC.

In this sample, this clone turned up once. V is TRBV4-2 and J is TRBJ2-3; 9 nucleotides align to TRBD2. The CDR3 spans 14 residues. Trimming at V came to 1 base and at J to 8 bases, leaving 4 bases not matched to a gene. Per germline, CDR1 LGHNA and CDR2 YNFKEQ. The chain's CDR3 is CASSQVAGVATQYF. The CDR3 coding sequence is TGTGCCAGCAGCCAAGTAGCGGGAGTGGCTACGCAGTATTTT.

CDR3 in DNA: TGCAGCGTTAGCAGGGAGGCCGGGGAGCTGTTTTTT. Amino acids: CSVSREAGELFF. This chain links TRBV29-1 with TRBJ2-2, with a possible D match to TRBD2 (6 bases). The length of the CDR3 is 12 residues. Germline V lookup: CDR1 SQVTM, CDR2 ANQGSEA. V shed 5 bases and J shed 6 bases, with 10 bases lying between them.

The DNA for the CDR3 is TGTGCCTGGAGTGCCAGGGCAGATCAGCCCCAGCATTTT. Translated: CAWSARADQPQHF. The rearrangement uses TRBV30 and TRBJ1-5, with a weak D call TRBD1 (5 bases). The V end lost 1 base, the J end lost 5 bases, and 9 bases lay between the germline ends. The CDR3 runs 13 residues. Germline CDR1 is GTSNPN and CDR2 is SVGIG (reference sequence).

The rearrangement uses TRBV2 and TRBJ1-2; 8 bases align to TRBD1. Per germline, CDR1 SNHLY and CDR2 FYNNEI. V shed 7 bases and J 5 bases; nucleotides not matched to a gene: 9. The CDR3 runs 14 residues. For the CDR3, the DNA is TGTGCCAGCACCGCTCAGGGGGCGCGGTATGGCTACACCTTC. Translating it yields CASTAQGARYGYTF.

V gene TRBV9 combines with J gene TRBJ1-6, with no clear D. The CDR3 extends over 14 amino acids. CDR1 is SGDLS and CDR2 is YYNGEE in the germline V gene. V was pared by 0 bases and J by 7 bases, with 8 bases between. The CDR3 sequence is CASSVARGNSPLHF. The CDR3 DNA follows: TGTGCCAGCAGCGTAGCACGAGGAAATTCACCCCTCCACTTT. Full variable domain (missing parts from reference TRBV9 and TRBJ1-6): DSGVTQTPKHLITATGQRVTLRCSPRSGDLSVYWYQQSLDQGLQFLIQYYNGEERAKGNILERFSAQQFPDLHSELNLSSLELGDSALYFCASSVARGNSPLHFGNGTRLTVT.